These 22 T cell receptor beta chains were sequenced from one sample in a study of siplizumab effects on memory and regulatory T cells. TCRdb's table, derived via immunoSEQ multiplex PCR, lists solely in-frame clones and lacks some. The data show about 100,000 clones, around 95% seen once. Sample: Tregs sorted from blood. The source of these receptors is a human donor in good health.

The chain joins TRBV28 to TRBJ2-1; 7 bases fit TRBD2. J lost 0 bases, V lost 8 bases, and 13 bases had no gene match. Germline CDR1 MDHEN, CDR2 SYDVKM. The CDR3 sequence is 17 residues long. The CDR3 sequence is CASVGRVRSSSYNEQFF. In DNA, the CDR3 is TGTGCCAGCGTGGGGAGGGTACGCTCAAGCTCCTACAATGAGCAGTTCTTC.

The chain employs TRBV6-6 and TRBJ1-5, with D perhaps TRBD1 (5 bases). Germline V gene lookup returns CDR1 MNHNY and CDR2 SVGAGI (reference sequence). Trimming shortened V by 6 bases and J by 2 bases, and 5 bases separated the two germline ends. This CDR3 is built from 12 residues. In DNA, the CDR3 is TGTGCCAGCAGGGGGGGCAATCAGCCCCAGCATTTT. Protein sequence: CASRGGNQPQHF.

The chain couples TRBV19 to TRBJ2-3; D unresolved. Germline values: CDR1 LNHDA, CDR2 SQIVND (reference sequence). This CDR3 is built from 16 residues. V lost 1 base, J lost 3 bases, and 14 bases lay in between. The CDR3 region has the DNA TGTGCCAGTAGTATAGGGCGAGGCTTACTAACAGATACGCAGTATTTT. It encodes CASSIGRGLLTDTQYF.

This chain uses TRBV11-2 with TRBJ2-5, with 14 nucleotides matching TRBD2. The CDR3 consists of 15 residues. CDR1 is SGHAT, CDR2 FQNNGV, per germline. V shed 5 bases and J 5 bases; nucleotides not matched to a gene: 4. In DNA form, the CDR3 reads TGTGCCAGCAGCGGCCGACTAGCGGGAGGGGAGACCCAGTACTTC. This gives the protein CASSGRLAGGETQYF.

J is TRBJ2-2 and V is TRBV15; TRBD2 matches 7 bases. CDR1 is LNHNV and CDR2 is YYDKDF in the germline V gene (reference sequence). The CDR3 runs to 13 residues. V shed 5 bases and J 7 bases; nucleotides not matched to a gene: 4. The CDR3 loop is CATSLRTSGELFF. Written as DNA, the CDR3 is TGTGCCACCAGCCTCCGGACTAGCGGGGAGCTGTTTTTT.

The V and J genes are TRBV5-1 and TRBJ2-6; D is perhaps TRBD1 (5 bases). CDR1 and CDR2 (germline): SGHRS, YFSETQ. V was cut by 4 bases and J by 0 bases, with 20 bases left in between. The CDR3 spans 19 residues. Here the CDR3 reads CASSGQSGSSFSGANVLTF. The CDR3 region has the DNA TGCGCCAGCAGCGGACAATCAGGGTCGTCCTTCTCTGGGGCCAACGTCCTGACTTTC.

CDR3 nucleotide sequence: TGTGCCAGCACTCTGCGGAGCTCCTACAATGAGCAGTTCTTC. Amino acid sequence: CASTLRSSYNEQFF. The J gene is TRBJ2-1, the V gene TRBV6-1, with no clear D. Trimming shortened V by 7 bases and J by 0 bases, and 10 bases separated the two germline ends. Germline lookup yields CDR1 MNHNS and CDR2 SASEGT. This CDR3 is 14 amino acids long.

The chain has TRBV11-2 and TRBJ2-1; 7 bases are a match to TRBD2. Germline CDR1 SGHAT, CDR2 FQNNGV. V lost 1 base, J lost 6 bases, and 9 bases stayed unmatched. There are 16 residues in the CDR3. The CDR3 nucleotides are TGTGCCAGCAGCTTAGTGCGGCGGGAGACCAGCAATGAGCAGTTCTTC. It encodes CASSLVRRETSNEQFF. The whole variable domain, filled in from reference TRBV11-2 and TRBJ2-1, reads EAGVAQSPRYKIIEKRQSVAFWCNPISGHATLYWYQQILGQGPKLLIQFQNNGVVDDSQLPKDRFSAERLKGVDSTLKIQPAKLEDSAVYLCASSLVRRETSNEQFFGPGTRLTVL.

V gene TRBV4-1 combines with J gene TRBJ1-4; D unresolved. The CDR3 consists of 10 residues. Trimming took 8 bases from V and 6 from J, leaving 4 bases between them. The germline V gene has CDR1 MGHRA and CDR2 YSYEKL. In nucleotides, the CDR3 is TGCGCCAGCTCGCATGAAAAACTGTTTTTT. This codes for CASSHEKLFF.

This clone was picked up one time. V and J are TRBV14 and TRBJ2-6, with TRBD1 matching 8 bases. The trim removed 4 bases at V and 4 bases at J, leaving 9 bases unmatched. This CDR3 contains 17 residues. Per the germline V gene, CDR1 is SGHDN and CDR2 is FVKESK. The CDR3 bases are TGTGCCAGCAGCCCCCTGACAGGGGCTGCGGGGGCCAACGTCCTGACTTTC. This translates into CASSPLTGAAGANVLTF. Based on the CDR3 plus reference TRBV14 and TRBJ2-6, the full variable domain is EAGVTQFPSHSVIEKGQTVTLRCDPISGHDNLYWYRRVMGKEIKFLLHFVKESKQDESGMPNNRFLAERTGGTYSTLKVQPAELEDSGVYFCASSPLTGAAGANVLTFGAGSRLTVL.

This clone was counted a single time. The CDR3 loop is CASSIGLRDNEQYF. CDR3 coding DNA: TGTGCCAGTAGTATTGGTTTGCGGGATAACGAGCAGTACTTC. The rearrangement uses TRBV19 and TRBJ2-7, with D perhaps TRBD2 (6 bases). CDR3 length: 14 amino acids. Germline lookup yields CDR1 LNHDA and CDR2 SQIVND (reference sequence). V gave up 3 bases and J gave up 5 bases, with 14 bases separating them.

This clone was recorded once. The chain couples TRBV6-5 to TRBJ2-7; 7 bases align to TRBD1. The CDR3 is 13 amino acids. CDR1 and CDR2 (germline): MNHEY, SVGAGI. The V and J ends lost 6 bases and 9 bases, in that order; junction bases with no gene match: 11. CDR3 DNA sequence: TGTGCCAGCAGGAAGACAGGGTTGTCCGCGCAGTACTTC. It specifies CASRKTGLSAQYF.

The V gene is TRBV15, the J gene TRBJ2-5; unclear D gene. Germline values: CDR1 LNHNV, CDR2 YYDKDF (reference sequence). The CDR3 sequence is 13 residues long. The germline V and J ends were trimmed by 8 bases and 4 bases, with 14 bases remaining between them. This CDR3 is CATRVSARETQYF. CDR3 DNA sequence: TGTGCCACCCGAGTTTCAGCGAGAGAGACCCAGTACTTC.

The V gene is TRBV7-8, the J gene TRBJ2-7, with a weak D call TRBD1 (5 bases). The CDR3 loop spans 13 amino acids. V was cut by 1 base and J by 2 bases, with 6 bases left in between. In germline, CDR1 is SGHVS, CDR2 FQNEAQ. The CDR3 here is CASSLEGAYEQYF. The DNA of the CDR3 is TGTGCCAGCAGCTTAGAAGGGGCCTACGAGCAGTACTTC.

J is TRBJ2-1 and V is TRBV7-6; D is tentatively TRBD1 or TRBD2 (6 bases each). V lost 6 bases and J lost 7, with 13 bases in between. CDR1 SGHVS and CDR2 FNYEAQ come from the germline V gene. The CDR3 has 13 residues. The CDR3 DNA sequence: TGTGCCAGCAGGGGGGGCCCAGGAAATGAGCAGTTCTTC. This encodes CASRGGPGNEQFF.

The chain employs TRBV7-9 and TRBJ2-3; perhaps TRBD2 as D (5 bases). Per the germline V gene, CDR1 is SEHNR and CDR2 is FQNEAQ (reference sequence). The germline V and J ends were trimmed by 3 bases and 0 bases, with 16 bases remaining between them. This CDR3 contains 17 residues. Here the CDR3 DNA reads TGTGCCAGCAGCTTGCCCCCCGGGATAGCGAGCACAGATACGCAGTATTTT. Protein: CASSLPPGIASTDTQYF.

V usage is TRBV7-9 and J usage is TRBJ2-1; 12 positions match TRBD2. CDR1 is SEHNR, CDR2 FQNEAQ, per germline (reference sequence). The CDR3 is 16 residues long. V dropped 5 bases and J dropped 10; count of bases not matched to a gene: 12. The CDR3: CASSPILAGGPGEQFF. CDR3 bases: TGTGCCAGCAGCCCTATTCTAGCGGGAGGGCCAGGGGAGCAGTTCTTC.

The J gene is TRBJ1-2, the V gene TRBV6-1, with a tentative D call TRBD1 (5 bases). Germline CDR1 MNHNS, CDR2 SASEGT. This CDR3 is 15 amino acids long. Trimming took 6 bases from V and 6 from J, leaving 20 bases between them. CDR3 loop: CASSPGPPIMDGYTF. Written as DNA, the CDR3 is TGTGCCAGCAGCCCGGGACCGCCGATAATGGATGGCTACACCTTC.

The rearrangement joins TRBV5-6 to TRBJ2-3; no clear D. CDR3 size: 15 residues. V lost 1 base and J 1 base, leaving 10 bases between the germline ends. From germline, CDR1 is SGHDT and CDR2 YYEEEE. The CDR3 loop reads CASSLSPHRTDTQYF. DNA of the CDR3: TGTGCCAGCAGCTTGTCTCCTCACCGCACAGATACGCAGTATTTT.

The CDR3 DNA sequence: TGTGCCAGCTCACCATTTGGGACAGCGTACCAAGAGACCCAGTACTTC. Protein: CASSPFGTAYQETQYF. The chain uses TRBV18 and TRBJ2-5; 7 bases align to TRBD1. V shed 2 bases and J 0 bases; nucleotides not matched to a gene: 6. Germline V gene data show CDR1 as KGHSH and CDR2 as LQKENI. The CDR3 is made up of 16 amino acids. Looking up the rest from reference TRBV18 and TRBJ2-5 gives the full variable domain: NAGVMQNPRHLVRRRGQEARLRCSPMKGHSHVYWYRQLPEEGLKFMVYLQKENIIDESGMPKERFSAEFPKEGPSILRIQQVVRGDSAAYFCASSPFGTAYQETQYFGPGTRLLVL.

Note on this clone: The sample carries other DNA sequences with the same CDR3. The chain employs TRBV5-1 and TRBJ1-1; maybe TRBD1 (5 bases). The ends were cut back, 1 base at V and 4 bases at J, with 8 bases in the middle. Germline V CDR1 and CDR2: SGHRS, YFSETQ. The CDR3 sequence is 13 residues long. The CDR3 nucleotides are TGCGCCAGCAGCTTGAGCGGGGGCACTGAAGCTTTCTTT. Its translation is CASSLSGGTEAFF.

This rearrangement joins TRBV29-1 to TRBJ2-5; TRBD2 agrees at 7 bases. In germline, CDR1 is SQVTM, CDR2 ANQGSEA. This CDR3 region has 15 residues. V lost 2 bases to trimming and J lost 1 base; unmatched junction nucleotides: 7. The CDR3 DNA reads TGCAGCGTTGAACTCCGCGGGAGAGGCCAAGAGACCCAGTACTTC. Translated: CSVELRGRGQETQYF. Based on the CDR3 plus reference TRBV29-1 and TRBJ2-5, the full variable domain is SAVISQKPSRDICQRGTSLTIQCQVDSQVTMMFWYRQQPGQSLTLIATANQGSEATYESGFVIDKFPISRPNLTFSTLTVSNMSPEDSSIYLCSVELRGRGQETQYFGPGTRLLVL.